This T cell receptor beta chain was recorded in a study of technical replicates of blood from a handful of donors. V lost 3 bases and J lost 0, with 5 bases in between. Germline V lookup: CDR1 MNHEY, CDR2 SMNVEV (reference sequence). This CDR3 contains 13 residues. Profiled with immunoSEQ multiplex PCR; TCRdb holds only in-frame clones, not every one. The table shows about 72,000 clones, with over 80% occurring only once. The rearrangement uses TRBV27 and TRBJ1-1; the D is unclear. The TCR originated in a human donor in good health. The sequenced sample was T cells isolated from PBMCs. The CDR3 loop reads CASSFRLNTEAFF. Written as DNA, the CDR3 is TGTGCCAGCAGTTTCAGATTGAACACTGAAGCTTTCTTT.